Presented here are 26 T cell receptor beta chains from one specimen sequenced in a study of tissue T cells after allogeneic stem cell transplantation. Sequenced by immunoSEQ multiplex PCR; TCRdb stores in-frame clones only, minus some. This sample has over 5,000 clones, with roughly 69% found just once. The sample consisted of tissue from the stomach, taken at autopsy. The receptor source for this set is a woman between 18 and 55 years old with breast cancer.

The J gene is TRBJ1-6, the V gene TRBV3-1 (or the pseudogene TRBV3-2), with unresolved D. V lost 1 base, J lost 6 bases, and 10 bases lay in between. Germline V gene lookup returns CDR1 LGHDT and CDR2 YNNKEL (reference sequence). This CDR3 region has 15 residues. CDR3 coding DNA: TGTGCCAGCAGCCAAGGAATAGGGAGTAATTCACCCCTCCACTTT. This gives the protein CASSQGIGSNSPLHF.

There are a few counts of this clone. CDR3 in DNA: TGTGCCAGCAGGAACCAGAATAATGAAAAACTGTTTTTT. Protein: CASRNQNNEKLFF. The genes are TRBV6-5 and TRBJ1-4; D gene uncertain. Trimming removed 6 bases from V and 4 bases from J, with 9 bases in between. The CDR3 runs 13 residues. Germline V gene data show CDR1 as MNHEY and CDR2 as SVGAGI.

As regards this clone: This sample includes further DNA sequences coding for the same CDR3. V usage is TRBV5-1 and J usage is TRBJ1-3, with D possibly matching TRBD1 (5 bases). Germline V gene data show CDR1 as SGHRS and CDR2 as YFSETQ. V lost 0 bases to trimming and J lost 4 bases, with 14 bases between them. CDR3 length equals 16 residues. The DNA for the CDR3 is TGCGCCAGCAGCTTGGACGGGACCTACTCCGGAAACACCATATATTTT. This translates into CASSLDGTYSGNTIYF.

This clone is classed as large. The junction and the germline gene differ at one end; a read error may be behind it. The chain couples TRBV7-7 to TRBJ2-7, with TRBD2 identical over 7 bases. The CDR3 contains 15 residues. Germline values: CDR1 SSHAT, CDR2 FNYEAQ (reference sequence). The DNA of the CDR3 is TGTGCTAGCAGCTTGTCTAGCGGCCCAGCCTACGAGCAGTACTTC. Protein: CASSLSSGPAYEQYF.

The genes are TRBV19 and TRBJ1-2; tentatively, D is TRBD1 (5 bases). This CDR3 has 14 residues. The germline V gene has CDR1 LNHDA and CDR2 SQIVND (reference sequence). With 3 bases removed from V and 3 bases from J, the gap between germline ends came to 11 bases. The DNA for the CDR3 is TGTGCCAGTAGTATGGGCGACAGTGACTATGGCTACACCTTC. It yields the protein CASSMGDSDYGYTF.

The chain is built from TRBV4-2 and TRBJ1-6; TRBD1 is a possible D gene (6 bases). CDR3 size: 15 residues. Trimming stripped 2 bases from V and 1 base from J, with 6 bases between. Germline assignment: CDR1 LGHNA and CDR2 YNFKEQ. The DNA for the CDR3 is TGTGCCAGCAGCCAACAGGGGTCCTATAATTCACCCCTCCACTTT. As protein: CASSQQGSYNSPLHF.

Here the CDR3 DNA reads TGTGCCAGCAGCCAGCGGGGGGGCCGATACAATGAGCAGTTCTTC. It encodes CASSQRGGRYNEQFF. The chain joins TRBV7-2 to TRBJ2-1; 10 bases map to TRBD2. V lost 5 bases and J lost 4; bases outside the gene matches: 5. There are 15 residues in the CDR3. Germline CDR1 reads SGHTA; CDR2 reads FQGNSA.

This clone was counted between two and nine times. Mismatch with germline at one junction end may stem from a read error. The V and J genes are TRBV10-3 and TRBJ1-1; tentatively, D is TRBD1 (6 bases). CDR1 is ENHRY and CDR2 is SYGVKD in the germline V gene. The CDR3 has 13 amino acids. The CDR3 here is CASLDDRYPDAFF. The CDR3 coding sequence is TGTGCCAGCTTAGATGACAGGTACCCTGACGCTTTCTTT.

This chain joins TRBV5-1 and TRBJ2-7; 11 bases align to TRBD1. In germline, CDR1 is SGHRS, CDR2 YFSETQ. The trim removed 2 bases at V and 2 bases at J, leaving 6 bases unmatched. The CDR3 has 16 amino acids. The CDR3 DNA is TGCGCCAGCAGCTTTGGGACAGGGGGGAAAACCTACGAGCAGTACTTC. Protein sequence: CASSFGTGGKTYEQYF.

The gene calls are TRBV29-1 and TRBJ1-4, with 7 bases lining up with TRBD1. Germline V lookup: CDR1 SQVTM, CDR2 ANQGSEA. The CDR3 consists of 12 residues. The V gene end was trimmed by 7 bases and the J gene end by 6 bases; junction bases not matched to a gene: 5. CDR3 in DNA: TGCAGCGCTGAGGGGACAGATGAAAAACTGTTTTTT. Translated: CSAEGTDEKLFF.

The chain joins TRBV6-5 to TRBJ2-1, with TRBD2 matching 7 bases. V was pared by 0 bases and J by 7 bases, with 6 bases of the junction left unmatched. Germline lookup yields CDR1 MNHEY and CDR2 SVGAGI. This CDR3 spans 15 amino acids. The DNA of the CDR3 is TGTGCCAGCAGTTACTCGAGGCGGGAGCGGAATGAGCAGTTCTTC. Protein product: CASSYSRRERNEQFF.

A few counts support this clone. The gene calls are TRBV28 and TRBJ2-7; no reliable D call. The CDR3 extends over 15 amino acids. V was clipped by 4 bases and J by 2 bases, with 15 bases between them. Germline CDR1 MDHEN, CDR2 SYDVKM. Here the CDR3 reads CASSSGTKPAYEQYF. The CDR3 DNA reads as TGTGCCAGCAGTTCCGGAACGAAACCTGCCTACGAGCAGTACTTC.

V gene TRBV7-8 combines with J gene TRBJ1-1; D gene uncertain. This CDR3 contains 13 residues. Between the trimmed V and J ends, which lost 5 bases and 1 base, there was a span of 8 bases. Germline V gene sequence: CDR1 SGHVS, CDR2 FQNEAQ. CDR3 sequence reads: CASSPGRNTEAFF. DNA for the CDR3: TGTGCCAGCAGCCCCGGACGGAACACTGAAGCTTTCTTT.

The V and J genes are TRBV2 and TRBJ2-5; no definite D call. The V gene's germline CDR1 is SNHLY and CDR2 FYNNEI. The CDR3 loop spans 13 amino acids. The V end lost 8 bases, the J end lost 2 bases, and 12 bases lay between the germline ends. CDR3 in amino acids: CASCINSQETQYF. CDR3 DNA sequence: TGTGCCAGCTGTATTAACAGTCAAGAGACCCAGTACTTC.

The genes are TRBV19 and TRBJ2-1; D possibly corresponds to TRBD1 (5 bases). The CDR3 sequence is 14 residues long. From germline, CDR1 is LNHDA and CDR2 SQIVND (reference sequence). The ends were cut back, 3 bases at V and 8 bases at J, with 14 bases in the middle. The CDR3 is CASSMARFRDEQFF. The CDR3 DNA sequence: TGTGCCAGTAGTATGGCCCGTTTCAGGGATGAGCAGTTCTTC. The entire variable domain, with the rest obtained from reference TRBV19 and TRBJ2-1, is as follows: DGGITQSPKYLFRKEGQNVTLSCEQNLNHDAMYWYRQDPGQGLRLIYYSQIVNDFQKGDIAEGYSVSREKKESFPLTVTSAQKNPTAFYLCASSMARFRDEQFFGPGTRLTVL.

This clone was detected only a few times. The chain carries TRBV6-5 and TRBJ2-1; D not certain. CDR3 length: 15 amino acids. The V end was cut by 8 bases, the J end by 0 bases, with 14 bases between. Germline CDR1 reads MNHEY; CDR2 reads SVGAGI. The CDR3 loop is CASAYMSSSYNEQFF. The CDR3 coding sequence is TGTGCCAGCGCATACATGTCTAGCTCCTACAATGAGCAGTTCTTC.

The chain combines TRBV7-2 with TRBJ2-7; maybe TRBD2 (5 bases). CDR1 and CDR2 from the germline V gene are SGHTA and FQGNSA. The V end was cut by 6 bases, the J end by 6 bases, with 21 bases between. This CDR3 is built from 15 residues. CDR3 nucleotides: TGTGCCAGCAGTATTACCGGGCGGGCTCGGGGCGAGCAGTACTTC. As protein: CASSITGRARGEQYF.

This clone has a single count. The CDR3 bases are TGCGCCAGCAGTGCGACGGCAGGGGCCAACGTCCTGACTTTC. Translating gives CASSATAGANVLTF. The V call is TRBV5-1, the J call TRBJ2-6; D call uncertain. V was pared by 5 bases and J by 4 bases, with 10 bases between. Germline CDR1 and CDR2: SGHRS and YFSETQ. The CDR3 has 14 amino acids.

The DNA of the CDR3 is TGTGCCAGCACCAAACTGGGGGCCGAAGCTTTCTTT. It translates to CASTKLGAEAFF. This chain links TRBV6-5 with TRBJ1-1; D is possibly TRBD1 (6 bases). CDR1 and CDR2 (germline): MNHEY, SVGAGI. This CDR3 is 12 amino acids long. Trimming removed 7 bases at V and 8 bases at J, with 14 bases between.

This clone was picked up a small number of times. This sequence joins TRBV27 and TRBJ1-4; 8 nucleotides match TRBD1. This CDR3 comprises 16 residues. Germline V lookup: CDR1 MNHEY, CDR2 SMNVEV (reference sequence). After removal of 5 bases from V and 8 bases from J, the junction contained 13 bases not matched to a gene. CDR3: CASSRAIDRGGEKLFF. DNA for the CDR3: TGTGCCAGCAGTCGCGCAATAGACAGGGGTGGGGAAAAACTGTTTTTT.

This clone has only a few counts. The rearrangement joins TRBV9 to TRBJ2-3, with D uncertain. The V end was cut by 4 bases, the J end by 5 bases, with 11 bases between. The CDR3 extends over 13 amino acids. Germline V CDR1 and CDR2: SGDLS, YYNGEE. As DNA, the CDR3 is TGTGCCAGCAGCCCCCCAGTTGGAGATACGCAGTATTTT. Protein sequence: CASSPPVGDTQYF.

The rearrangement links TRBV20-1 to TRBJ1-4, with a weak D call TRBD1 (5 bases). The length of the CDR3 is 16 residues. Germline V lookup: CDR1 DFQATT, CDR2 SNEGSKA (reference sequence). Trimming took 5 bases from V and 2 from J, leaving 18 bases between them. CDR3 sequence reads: CSAREEFGGTNEKLFF. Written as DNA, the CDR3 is TGCAGTGCTCGTGAGGAGTTCGGGGGGACTAATGAAAAACTGTTTTTT.

This chain's CDR3 is CASSYPGEGQQPQHF. CDR3 coding DNA: TGTGCCAGCAGTTACCCGGGAGAGGGGCAGCAGCCCCAGCATTTT. The J gene is TRBJ1-5, the V gene TRBV6-2 or TRBV6-3, with D perhaps TRBD1 (5 bases). V shed 2 bases and J shed 7 bases, with 15 bases lying between them. There are 15 residues in the CDR3. CDR1 is MNHEY, CDR2 SVGEGT, per germline.

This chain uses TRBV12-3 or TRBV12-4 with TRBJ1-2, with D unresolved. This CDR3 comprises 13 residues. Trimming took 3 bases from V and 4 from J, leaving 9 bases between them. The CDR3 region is CASSLRHVYGYTF. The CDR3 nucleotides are TGTGCCAGCAGTTTGAGACACGTCTATGGCTACACCTTC.

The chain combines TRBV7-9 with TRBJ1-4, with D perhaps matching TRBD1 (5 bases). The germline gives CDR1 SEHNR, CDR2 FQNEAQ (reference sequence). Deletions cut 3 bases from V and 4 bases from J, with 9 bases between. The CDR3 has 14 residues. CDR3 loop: CASSFAGHNEKLFF. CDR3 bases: TGTGCCAGCAGCTTCGCAGGGCATAATGAAAAACTGTTTTTT.

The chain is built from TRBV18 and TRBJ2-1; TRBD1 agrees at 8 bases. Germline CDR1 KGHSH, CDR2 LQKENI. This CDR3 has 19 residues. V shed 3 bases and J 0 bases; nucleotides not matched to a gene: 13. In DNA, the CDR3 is TGTGCCAGCTCACCCACGACAGGGGCGATTTTTAGCTCCTACAATGAGCAGTTCTTC. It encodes CASSPTTGAIFSSYNEQFF.